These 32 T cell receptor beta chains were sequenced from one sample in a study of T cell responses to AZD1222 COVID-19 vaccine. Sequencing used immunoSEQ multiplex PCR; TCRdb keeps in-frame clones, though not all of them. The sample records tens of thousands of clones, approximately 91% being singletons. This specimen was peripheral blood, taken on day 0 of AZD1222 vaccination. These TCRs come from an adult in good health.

CDR3 amino acids: CATGLAGRGGETQYF. For the CDR3, the DNA is TGCGCCACCGGACTAGCGGGAAGGGGTGGAGAGACCCAGTACTTC. The J gene is TRBJ2-5, the V gene TRBV10-2; TRBD2 aligns across 12 bases. The CDR3 extends over 15 amino acids. Looked up from germline, CDR1 is WSHSY and CDR2 is SAAADI. Unmatched junction bases numbered 10, after V lost 10 bases and J lost 4 bases.

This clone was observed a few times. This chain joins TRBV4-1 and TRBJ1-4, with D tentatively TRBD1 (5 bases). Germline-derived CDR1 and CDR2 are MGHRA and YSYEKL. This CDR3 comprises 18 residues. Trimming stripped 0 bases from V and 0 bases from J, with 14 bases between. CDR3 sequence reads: CASSQDRAGMATNEKLFF. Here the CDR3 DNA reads TGCGCCAGCAGCCAAGATCGGGCAGGGATGGCAACTAATGAAAAACTGTTTTTT.

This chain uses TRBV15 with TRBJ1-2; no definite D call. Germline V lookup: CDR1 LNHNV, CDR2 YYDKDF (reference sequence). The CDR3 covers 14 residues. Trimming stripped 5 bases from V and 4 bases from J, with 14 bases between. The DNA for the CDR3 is TGTGCCACCAGCGCACAGAGGTATAGCTATGGCTACACCTTC. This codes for CATSAQRYSYGYTF.

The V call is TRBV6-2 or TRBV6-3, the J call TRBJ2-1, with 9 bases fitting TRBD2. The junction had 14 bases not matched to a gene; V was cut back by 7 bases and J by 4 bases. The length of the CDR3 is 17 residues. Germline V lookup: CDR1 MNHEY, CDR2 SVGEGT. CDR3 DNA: TGTGCCAGCACCTACTCCCCGACTAGCGGAATTTACAATGAGCAGTTCTTC. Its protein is CASTYSPTSGIYNEQFF.

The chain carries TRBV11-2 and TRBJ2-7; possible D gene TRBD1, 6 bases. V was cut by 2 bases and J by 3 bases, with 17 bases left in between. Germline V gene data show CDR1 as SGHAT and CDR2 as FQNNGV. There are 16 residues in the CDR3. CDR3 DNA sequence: TGTGCCAGCAGCTTAAAGGGCAGGGACACGTTCTACGAGCAGTACTTC. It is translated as CASSLKGRDTFYEQYF.

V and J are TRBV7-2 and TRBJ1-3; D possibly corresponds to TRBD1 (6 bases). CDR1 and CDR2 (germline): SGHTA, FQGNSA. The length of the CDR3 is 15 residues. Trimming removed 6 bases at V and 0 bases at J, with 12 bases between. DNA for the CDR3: TGTGCCAGCAGACCTACAGGGAGCTCTGGAAACACCATATATTTT. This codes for CASRPTGSSGNTIYF.

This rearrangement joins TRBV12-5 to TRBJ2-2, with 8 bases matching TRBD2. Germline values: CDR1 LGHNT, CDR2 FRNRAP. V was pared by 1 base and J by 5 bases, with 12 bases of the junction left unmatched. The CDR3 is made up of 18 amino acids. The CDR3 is CASGLADVSGVRTGELFF. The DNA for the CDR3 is TGTGCTAGTGGTTTGGCGGATGTTAGCGGGGTGAGGACCGGGGAGCTGTTTTTT.

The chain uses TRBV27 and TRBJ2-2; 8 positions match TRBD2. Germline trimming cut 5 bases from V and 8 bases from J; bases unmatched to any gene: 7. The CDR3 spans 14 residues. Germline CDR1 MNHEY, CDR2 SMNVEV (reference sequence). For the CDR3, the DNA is TGTGCCAGCAGTCTCGGACTAGCTGCTGGGGAGCTGTTTTTT. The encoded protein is CASSLGLAAGELFF.

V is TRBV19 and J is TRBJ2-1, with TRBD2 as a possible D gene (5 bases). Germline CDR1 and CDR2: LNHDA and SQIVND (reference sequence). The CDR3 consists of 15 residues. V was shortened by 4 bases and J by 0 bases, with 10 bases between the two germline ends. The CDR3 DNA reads TGTGCCAGTAGTAGAGGGCCTGACTCCTACAATGAGCAGTTCTTC. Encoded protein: CASSRGPDSYNEQFF. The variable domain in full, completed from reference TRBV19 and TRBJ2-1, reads DGGITQSPKYLFRKEGQNVTLSCEQNLNHDAMYWYRQDPGQGLRLIYYSQIVNDFQKGDIAEGYSVSREKKESFPLTVTSAQKNPTAFYLCASSRGPDSYNEQFFGPGTRLTVL.

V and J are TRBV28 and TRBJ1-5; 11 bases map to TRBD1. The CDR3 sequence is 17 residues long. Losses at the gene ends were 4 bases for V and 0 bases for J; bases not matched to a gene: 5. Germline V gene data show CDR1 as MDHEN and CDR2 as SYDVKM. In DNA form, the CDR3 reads TGTGCCAGCAGTTCGGAGGGACAGGGGGGTAGCAATCAGCCCCAGCATTTT. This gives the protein CASSSEGQGGSNQPQHF.

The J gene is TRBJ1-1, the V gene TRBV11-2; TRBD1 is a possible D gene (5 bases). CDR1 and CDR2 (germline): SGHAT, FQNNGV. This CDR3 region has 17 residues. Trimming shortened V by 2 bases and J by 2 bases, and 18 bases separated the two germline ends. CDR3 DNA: TGTGCCAGCAGCTTACTCCCTCCCGGGGCTCTCAACACTGAAGCTTTCTTT. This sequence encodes CASSLLPPGALNTEAFF.

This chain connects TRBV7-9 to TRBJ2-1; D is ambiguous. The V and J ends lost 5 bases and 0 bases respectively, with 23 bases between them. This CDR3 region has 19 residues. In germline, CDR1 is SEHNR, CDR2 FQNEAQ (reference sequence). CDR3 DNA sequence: TGTGCCAGCAGCCGAACCGTCACCAGGCCCTATAGCTCCTACAATGAGCAGTTCTTC. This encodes CASSRTVTRPYSSYNEQFF.

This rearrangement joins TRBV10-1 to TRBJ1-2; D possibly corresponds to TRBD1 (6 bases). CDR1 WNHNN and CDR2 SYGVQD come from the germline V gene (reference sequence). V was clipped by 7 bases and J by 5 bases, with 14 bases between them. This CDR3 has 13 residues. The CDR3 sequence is CASNAVQGYGYTF. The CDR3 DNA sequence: TGCGCCAGCAATGCCGTACAGGGATATGGCTACACCTTC.

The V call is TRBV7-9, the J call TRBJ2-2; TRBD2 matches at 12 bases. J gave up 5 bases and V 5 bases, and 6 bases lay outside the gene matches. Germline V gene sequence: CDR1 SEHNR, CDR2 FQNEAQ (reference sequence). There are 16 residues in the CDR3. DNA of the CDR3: TGTGCCAGCAGCCGACTAGCGGGAGTTTGGACCGGGGAGCTGTTTTTT. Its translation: CASSRLAGVWTGELFF.

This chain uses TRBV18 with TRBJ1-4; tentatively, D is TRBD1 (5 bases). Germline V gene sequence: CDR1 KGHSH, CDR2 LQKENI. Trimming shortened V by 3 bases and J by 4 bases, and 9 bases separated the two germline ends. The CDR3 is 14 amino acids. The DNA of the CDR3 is TGTGCCAGCTCACCGGGACGTCATAATGAAAAACTGTTTTTT. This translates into CASSPGRHNEKLFF.

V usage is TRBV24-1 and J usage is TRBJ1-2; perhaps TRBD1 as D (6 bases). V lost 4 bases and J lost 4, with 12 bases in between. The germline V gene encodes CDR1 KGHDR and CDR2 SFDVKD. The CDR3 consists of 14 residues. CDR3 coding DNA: TGTGCCACCAGTGACCCAGGACAGTCCTATGGCTACACCTTC. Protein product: CATSDPGQSYGYTF.

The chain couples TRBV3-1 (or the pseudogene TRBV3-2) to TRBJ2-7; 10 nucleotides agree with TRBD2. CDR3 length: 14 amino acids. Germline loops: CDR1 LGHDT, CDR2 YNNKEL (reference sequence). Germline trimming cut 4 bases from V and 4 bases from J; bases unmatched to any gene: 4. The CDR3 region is CASSLVAGGYEQYF. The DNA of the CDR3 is TGTGCCAGCAGCCTCGTAGCGGGAGGTTACGAGCAGTACTTC.

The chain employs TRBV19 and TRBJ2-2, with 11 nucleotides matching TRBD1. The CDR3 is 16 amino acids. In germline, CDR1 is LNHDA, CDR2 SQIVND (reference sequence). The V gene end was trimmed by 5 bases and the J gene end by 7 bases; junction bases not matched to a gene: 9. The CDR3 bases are TGTGCCAGTAGTGTCCCGGACAGGGGGCTCATCGGGGAGCTGTTTTTT. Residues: CASSVPDRGLIGELFF.

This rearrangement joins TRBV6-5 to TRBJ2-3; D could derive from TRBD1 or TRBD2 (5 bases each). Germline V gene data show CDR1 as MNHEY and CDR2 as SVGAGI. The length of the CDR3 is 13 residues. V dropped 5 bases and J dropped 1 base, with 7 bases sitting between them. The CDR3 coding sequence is TGTGCCAGCAGTATGGGGGGCACAGATACGCAGTATTTT. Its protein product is CASSMGGTDTQYF.

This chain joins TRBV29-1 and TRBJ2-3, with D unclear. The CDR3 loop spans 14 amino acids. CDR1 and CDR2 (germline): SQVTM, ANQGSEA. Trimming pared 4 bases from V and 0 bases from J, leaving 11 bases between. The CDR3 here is CSVGIVSSTDTQYF. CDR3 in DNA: TGCAGCGTTGGTATTGTTTCTAGCACAGATACGCAGTATTTT.

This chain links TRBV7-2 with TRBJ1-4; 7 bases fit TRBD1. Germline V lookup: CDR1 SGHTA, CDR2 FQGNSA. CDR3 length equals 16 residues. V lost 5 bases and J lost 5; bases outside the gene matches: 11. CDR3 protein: CASSQEQGLYNEKLFF. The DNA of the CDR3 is TGTGCCAGCAGCCAGGAACAGGGGCTTTACAATGAAAAACTGTTTTTT.

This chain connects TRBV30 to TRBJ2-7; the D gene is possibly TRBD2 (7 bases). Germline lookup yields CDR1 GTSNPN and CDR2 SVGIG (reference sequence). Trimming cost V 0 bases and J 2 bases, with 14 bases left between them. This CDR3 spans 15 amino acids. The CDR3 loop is CAWSVRGARTYEQYF. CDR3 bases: TGTGCCTGGAGTGTTCGGGGGGCCAGAACCTACGAGCAGTACTTC.

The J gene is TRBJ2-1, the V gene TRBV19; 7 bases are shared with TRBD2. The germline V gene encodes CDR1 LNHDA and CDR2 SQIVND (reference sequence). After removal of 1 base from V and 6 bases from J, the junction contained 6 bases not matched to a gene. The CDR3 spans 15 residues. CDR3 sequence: CASSIGAGVGNEQFF. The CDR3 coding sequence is TGTGCCAGTAGTATAGGGGCGGGAGTTGGCAATGAGCAGTTCTTC.

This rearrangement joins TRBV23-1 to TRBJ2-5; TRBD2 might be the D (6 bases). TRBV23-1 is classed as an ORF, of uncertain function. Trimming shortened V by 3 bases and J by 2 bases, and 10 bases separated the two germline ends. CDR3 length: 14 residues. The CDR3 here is CASSHPREQETQYF. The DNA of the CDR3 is TGCGCCAGCAGTCACCCCCGGGAGCAAGAGACCCAGTACTTC.

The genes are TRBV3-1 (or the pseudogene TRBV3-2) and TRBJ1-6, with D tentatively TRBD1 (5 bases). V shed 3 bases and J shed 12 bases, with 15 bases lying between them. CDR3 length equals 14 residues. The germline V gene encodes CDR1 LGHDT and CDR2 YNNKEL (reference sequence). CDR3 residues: CASSHFGGSGPLHF. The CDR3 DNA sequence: TGTGCCAGCAGCCACTTTGGGGGTTCGGGACCCCTCCACTTT.

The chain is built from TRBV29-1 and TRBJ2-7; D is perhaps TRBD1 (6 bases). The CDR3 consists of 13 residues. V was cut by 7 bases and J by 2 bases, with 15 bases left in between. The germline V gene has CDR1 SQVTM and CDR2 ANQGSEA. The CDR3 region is CSAARDTAYEQYF. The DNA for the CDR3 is TGCAGCGCCGCCCGGGACACCGCCTACGAGCAGTACTTC.

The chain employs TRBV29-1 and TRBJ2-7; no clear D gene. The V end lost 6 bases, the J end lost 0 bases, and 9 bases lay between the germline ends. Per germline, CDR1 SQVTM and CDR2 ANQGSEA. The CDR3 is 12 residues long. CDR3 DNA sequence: TGCAGCGTGACGACTGACTCCTACGAGCAGTACTTC. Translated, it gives CSVTTDSYEQYF.

The CDR3 spells CASSLGSSYEQYF. CDR3 nucleotides: TGTGCCAGCAGCTTGGGGAGCTCCTACGAGCAGTACTTC. This sequence joins TRBV5-5 and TRBJ2-7, with D unresolved. The CDR3 loop spans 13 amino acids. In germline, CDR1 is SGHKS, CDR2 YYEKEE (reference sequence). The V gene lost 0 bases and the J gene lost 0 bases, with 4 bases spanning the gap.

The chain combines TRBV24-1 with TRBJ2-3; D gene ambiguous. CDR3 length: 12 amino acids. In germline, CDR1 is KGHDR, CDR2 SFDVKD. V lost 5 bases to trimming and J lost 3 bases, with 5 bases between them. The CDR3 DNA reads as TGTGCCACCAGTGCTGGGACAGATACGCAGTATTTT. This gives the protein CATSAGTDTQYF.

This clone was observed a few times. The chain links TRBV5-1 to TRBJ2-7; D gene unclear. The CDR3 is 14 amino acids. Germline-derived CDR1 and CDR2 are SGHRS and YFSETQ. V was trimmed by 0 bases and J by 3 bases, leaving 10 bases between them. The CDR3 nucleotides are TGCGCCAGCAGCTTGGGGCAGGAAAACTACGAGCAGTACTTC. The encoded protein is CASSLGQENYEQYF.

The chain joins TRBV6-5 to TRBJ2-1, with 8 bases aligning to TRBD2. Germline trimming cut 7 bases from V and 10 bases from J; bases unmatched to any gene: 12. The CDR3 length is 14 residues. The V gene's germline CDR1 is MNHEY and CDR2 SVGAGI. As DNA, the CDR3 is TGTGCCAGCACTCCAGGGAGCGGGAGAAGGGAGCAGTTCTTC. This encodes CASTPGSGRREQFF.

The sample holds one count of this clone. CDR3: CAWSVTREGLREQYF. In nucleotides, the CDR3 is TGTGCCTGGAGTGTTACTCGGGAGGGCCTGAGGGAGCAGTACTTC. The J gene is TRBJ2-7, the V gene TRBV30; TRBD2 agrees at 8 bases. V lost 0 bases to trimming and J lost 7 bases; unmatched junction nucleotides: 11. The CDR3 extends over 15 amino acids. Germline V CDR1 and CDR2: GTSNPN, SVGIG (reference sequence).